This T cell receptor beta chain appears in the sequencing data of a study of shared clonotypes between healthy human individuals. Study in general: A donor's plate count was three for CD4 naive and three for CD4 memory; CD8 naive had two and CD8 memory one.

CDR1 and CDR2 (germline): MRHNA, SNTAGT. V shed 6 bases and J shed 0 bases, with 14 bases lying between them. The CDR3 has 15 residues. Method: immunoSEQ multiplex PCR; TCRdb's copy keeps in-frame clones and lacks some. This table has 2 million to 2.5 million clones, more than 80% appearing once. The TCR was taken from a man aged 18 to 29 in good health. Some clones in this sample may be carry-over from other donors' samples. The chain uses TRBV6-4 and TRBJ1-2; D not resolved. Sequenced input: naive CD4+ T cells from PBMCs. This sample's subset: CD45RA+ positively selected. The CDR3 coding sequence is TGTGCCAGCAGACCAGGACTGCTAGCTAACTATGGCTACACCTTC. This gives the protein CASRPGLLANYGYTF.